This entry lists 2 T cell receptor beta chains sequenced from one sample in a study of CD8 T cells in ankylosing spondylitis. One entry per CDR3 protein results from TCRdb running MiXCR on the 5' RACE reads. The data contain fewer than 250,000 distinct CDR3 sequences, over 9.5% of them singletons. Sequenced: blood, either unsorted or a sorted T cell fraction (not recorded which). Receptor source: a male donor with ankylosing spondylitis or in good health (not recorded which).

At least ten counts were recorded for this clonotype. The chain recombines TRBV20-1 with TRBJ1-2, with 9 positions matching TRBD1. This CDR3 comprises 13 residues. J gave up 3 bases and V 6 bases, and 5 bases lay outside the gene matches. The V gene's germline CDR1 is DFQATT and CDR2 SNEGSKA (reference sequence). The DNA of the CDR3 is TGCAGTGCCCCCGACAGGGGGGACTATGGCTACACCTTC. This encodes CSAPDRGDYGYTF.

V and J are TRBV18 and TRBJ2-1; a weak D match, TRBD2 (5 bases). This CDR3 region has 16 residues. The germline V gene encodes CDR1 KGHSH and CDR2 LQKENI. V shed 2 bases and J shed 10 bases, with 21 bases lying between them. The CDR3 reads CASSPSYETLGEEQFF. Here the CDR3 DNA reads TGTGCCAGCTCACCAAGCTACGAGACTCTTGGGGAGGAGCAGTTCTTC.